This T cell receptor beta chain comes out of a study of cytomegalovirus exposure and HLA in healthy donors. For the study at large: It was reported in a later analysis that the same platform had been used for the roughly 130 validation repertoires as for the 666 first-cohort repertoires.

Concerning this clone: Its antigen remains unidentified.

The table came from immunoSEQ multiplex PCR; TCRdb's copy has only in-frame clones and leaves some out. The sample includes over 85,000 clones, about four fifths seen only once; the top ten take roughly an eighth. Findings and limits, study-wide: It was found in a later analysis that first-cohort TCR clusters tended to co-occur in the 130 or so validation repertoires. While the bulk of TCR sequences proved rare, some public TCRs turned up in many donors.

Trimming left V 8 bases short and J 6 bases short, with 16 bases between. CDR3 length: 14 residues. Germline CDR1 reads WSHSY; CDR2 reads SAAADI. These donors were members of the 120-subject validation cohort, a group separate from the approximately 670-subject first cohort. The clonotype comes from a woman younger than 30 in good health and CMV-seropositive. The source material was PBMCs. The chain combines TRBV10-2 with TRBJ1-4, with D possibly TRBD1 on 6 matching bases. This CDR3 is CASGQQGPHEKLFF. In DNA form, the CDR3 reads TGCGCCAGCGGCCAACAGGGCCCCCATGAAAAACTGTTTTTT.